These T cell receptor beta chains were read from a single sample in a study of blood T cell repertoires in COVID-19. Clones were read by immunoSEQ multiplex PCR, and TCRdb kept only the in-frame ones, dropping some. The sample holds roughly 120,000 clones, 87% seen once. The sample was peripheral blood. These receptors were collected from a woman in her 70s with acute or convalescent COVID-19. Both conserved end residues are part of each CDR3. The D gene is left open where the match is weak.

V: TRBV7-2; J: TRBJ2-7; D: NA; CDR3: CASSSAPGAGEQYF
V: TRBV23-1; J: TRBJ1-5; D: TRBD1; CDR3: CASSQSLGGRSNQPQHF
V: TRBV6-5; J: TRBJ1-6; D: TRBD1; CDR3: CASSYSKQGINSPLHF
V: TRBV27; J: TRBJ1-2; D: NA; CDR3: CASRPWDGGRGYTF
V: TRBV6-5; J: TRBJ2-7; D: TRBD1; CDR3: CASSPDRERGYEQYF
V: TRBV10-3; J: TRBJ1-6; D: TRBD1; CDR3: CAIRGLGTGDSPLHF
V: TRBV27; J: TRBJ2-5; D: TRBD2; CDR3: CASSLSPGGGSGETQYF
V: TRBV28; J: TRBJ1-2; D: TRBD1; CDR3: CASSSPDRDWNYGYTF
V: TRBV30; J: TRBJ1-2; D: NA; CDR3: CAWRMAYGYTF
V: TRBV29-1; J: TRBJ1-2; D: TRBD1; CDR3: CSVGGTESANYGYTF
V: TRBV27; J: TRBJ2-7; D: TRBD1; CDR3: CATRDSGIREQYF
V: TRBV3-1/TRBV3-2; J: TRBJ1-2; D: NA; CDR3: CASSPLGVRDYGYTF
V: TRBV6-5; J: TRBJ1-1; D: NA; CDR3: CASSYGLLAFF
V: TRBV5-4; J: TRBJ2-3; D: TRBD2; CDR3: CASSFVAGGPSDTQYF
V: TRBV3-1/TRBV3-2; J: TRBJ1-6; D: NA; CDR3: CASSRGTINSPLHF
V: TRBV5-1; J: TRBJ2-2; D: NA; CDR3: CASSYGPRGSTGELFF
V: TRBV9; J: TRBJ2-5; D: NA; CDR3: CASSVGGPQETQYF
V: TRBV9; J: TRBJ1-3; D: TRBD1; CDR3: CASSRTDQGVRNTIYF
V: TRBV28; J: TRBJ2-7; D: TRBD2; CDR3: CASSFGGAGAGYPYEQYF
V: TRBV5-6; J: TRBJ1-6; D: TRBD1; CDR3: CASSPGTDNSPLHF
V: TRBV19; J: TRBJ1-3; D: NA; CDR3: CASQPRGGEGNTIYF
V: TRBV5-5; J: TRBJ1-5; D: NA; CDR3: CASSLTAEGNQPQHF
V: TRBV28; J: TRBJ1-5; D: TRBD1; CDR3: CASSSPTGGPNQPQHF
V: TRBV25-1; J: TRBJ1-2; D: NA; CDR3: CASSPRAGSGYTF
V: TRBV18; J: TRBJ1-6; D: TRBD1; CDR3: CASSLNTGGDNSPLHF
V: TRBV27; J: TRBJ2-2; D: TRBD2; CDR3: CASSLSSRGANTGELFF
V: TRBV2; J: TRBJ2-6; D: NA; CDR3: CASTGNPGANVLTF
V: TRBV4-1; J: TRBJ1-1; D: NA; CDR3: CASSRGQNTEAFF
V: TRBV3-1/TRBV3-2; J: TRBJ2-3; D: TRBD2; CDR3: CASSPTRGAGGLPDTQYF
V: TRBV10-1; J: TRBJ2-2; D: NA; CDR3: CASSGGQNTGELFF
V: TRBV2; J: TRBJ1-6; D: NA; CDR3: CASITSRDSPLHF
V: TRBV12-5; J: TRBJ2-3; D: TRBD2; CDR3: CASGPTGTSGPDTQYF
V: TRBV3-1/TRBV3-2; J: TRBJ2-2; D: NA; CDR3: CASTRGTGELFF
V: TRBV29-1; J: TRBJ2-1; D: NA; CDR3: CSVSQGGNEQFF
V: TRBV6-5; J: TRBJ1-5; D: NA; CDR3: CASSRRGNQPQHF
V: TRBV19; J: TRBJ1-2; D: NA; CDR3: CASSGGPEDYGYTF
V: TRBV28; J: TRBJ1-1; D: TRBD1; CDR3: CASSGTGDDIVNTEAFF
V: TRBV11-2; J: TRBJ1-2; D: TRBD1; CDR3: CASSYLGGTEGGYTF
V: TRBV29-1; J: TRBJ1-2; D: TRBD1; CDR3: CSVELRGQNGYTF
V: TRBV11-2; J: TRBJ1-5; D: NA; CDR3: CASSPDFYQPQHF
V: TRBV6-5; J: TRBJ2-5; D: TRBD1; CDR3: CASSYWQGEQETQYF
V: TRBV4-1; J: TRBJ2-2; D: TRBD1; CDR3: CASSQEQGALAGELFF
V: TRBV19; J: TRBJ1-1; D: NA; CDR3: CASSPPEDRRAFF
V: TRBV7-9; J: TRBJ1-1; D: NA; CDR3: CASSLRMNGETEAFF
V: TRBV30; J: TRBJ1-3; D: TRBD1; CDR3: CAWGLTGVTGNTIYF
V: TRBV19; J: TRBJ2-5; D: TRBD2; CDR3: CASSLGTSGGYEETQYF
V: TRBV28; J: TRBJ2-7; D: NA; CDR3: CASTQGVTNAYEQYF
V: TRBV11-2; J: TRBJ2-5; D: NA; CDR3: CASSGGRAETQYF
V: TRBV6-1; J: TRBJ2-5; D: TRBD1; CDR3: CASSEAWTGRETQYF
V: TRBV5-1; J: TRBJ2-5; D: NA; CDR3: CASSSPGEETQYF
V: TRBV11-3; J: TRBJ2-7; D: NA; CDR3: CASSLVGQDSYEQYF
V: TRBV19; J: TRBJ1-1; D: NA; CDR3: CASLFERGTEAFF
V: TRBV5-1; J: TRBJ2-5; D: NA; CDR3: CASSVGRGSQETQYF
V: TRBV5-6; J: TRBJ2-2; D: NA; CDR3: CASSLADRGDTGELFF
V: TRBV2; J: TRBJ2-7; D: NA; CDR3: CASSYRDIKVAEQYF
V: TRBV7-3; J: TRBJ1-4; D: TRBD1; CDR3: CASSLIQGQGSSNEKLFF
V: TRBV15; J: TRBJ1-2; D: NA; CDR3: CATSNLATKGYTF
V: TRBV24-1; J: TRBJ1-5; D: NA; CDR3: CATSDRNNQPQHF